The 5 T cell receptor beta chains reported below all come from one sample, sequenced in a study of identical twins listed by TCRdb under 2016. The receptor library was made with 5' RACE. The sequencer was an Illumina HiSeq 2000. The public reads were reprocessed in TCRdb via fastp at Q25 and MiXCR, keeping in-frame beta chains. CDR3 protein sequences are deduplicated, and each keeps its most common genes and DNA. The sample table lists around 1.7 million distinct CDR3 sequences, about 32% of them with a count of one. Around 0.3% of the sample is taken by the ten largest. The sequenced sample consisted of cord blood. The receptors come from a newborn girl in good health.

The V call is TRBV29-1, the J call TRBJ2-7; D could derive from TRBD1 or TRBD2 (5 bases each). The length of the CDR3 is 15 residues. Trimming shortened V by 0 bases and J by 2 bases, and 14 bases separated the two germline ends. The germline V gene has CDR1 SQVTM and CDR2 ANQGSEA. CDR3 region: CSVEDSGTGPYEQYF. In DNA, the CDR3 is TGCAGCGTTGAAGACTCGGGTACGGGGCCCTACGAGCAGTACTTC.

The V and J genes are TRBV29-1 and TRBJ1-6; D possibly corresponds to TRBD1 (5 bases). V lost 4 bases and J lost 0, with 19 bases in between. CDR1 is SQVTM, CDR2 ANQGSEA, per germline. The CDR3 is 18 residues long. The CDR3 protein is CSVGQGCLRSSYNSPLHF. CDR3 bases: TGCAGCGTTGGGCAGGGATGCCTGCGAAGCTCCTATAATTCACCCCTCCACTTT.

This clonotype was picked up a small number of times. This rearrangement joins TRBV28 to TRBJ2-4; D is unclear. Matching the DNA end better, TRBJ2-5 makes the J call doubtful. The V gene's germline CDR1 is MDHEN and CDR2 SYDVKM. This CDR3 comprises 16 residues. The CDR3 region has the DNA TGTGCCAGCAGCCCACAGTTTTTTGCGGTTAGGGAGACCCAGTACTTC. Translating it yields CASSPQFFAVRETQYF.

This clonotype showed up many times. V gene TRBV7-2 combines with J gene TRBJ2-3; D call uncertain. Germline V gene sequence: CDR1 SGHTA, CDR2 FQGNSA. V was shortened by 1 base and J by 3 bases, with 11 bases between the two germline ends. This CDR3 has 15 residues. The CDR3, as DNA: TGTGCCAGCAGCTTAGTTGCCTCCCTGACAGATACGCAGTATTTT. Amino acid sequence: CASSLVASLTDTQYF.

This chain links TRBV20-1 with TRBJ1-2, with 11 positions matching TRBD1. The CDR3 has 14 residues. Germline trimming cut 3 bases from V and 11 bases from J; bases unmatched to any gene: 11. Per germline, CDR1 DFQATT and CDR2 SNEGSKA (reference sequence). The CDR3 DNA follows: TGCAGTGCTAGTAGGACAGGGGGCCCTACATCGTACACCTTC. It encodes CSASRTGGPTSYTF.